These 5 T cell receptor beta chains were all obtained from the same sample, sequenced in a study of blood T cell repertoires in COVID-19. Clones were read by immunoSEQ multiplex PCR, and TCRdb kept only the in-frame ones, dropping some. The repertoire has about 74,000 clones, roughly 80% of them found once; the top ten carry about 12%. Material for sequencing was peripheral blood. Receptors were obtained from a human donor in a cohort sampled during active COVID-19.

This clone showed up just a few times. V is TRBV2 and J is TRBJ2-7, with 14 bases that match TRBD2. The junction had 8 bases not matched to a gene; V was cut back by 4 bases and J by 3 bases. The CDR3 extends over 17 amino acids. Germline V CDR1 and CDR2: SNHLY, FYNNEI. CDR3 nucleotides: TGTGCCAGCAGTGGCGACGGGACTAGCGGGAGTTTCTACGAGCAGTACGTC. It encodes CASSGDGTSGSFYEQYV.

V gene TRBV6-4 combines with J gene TRBJ2-3; D remains ambiguous. Germline assignment: CDR1 MRHNA and CDR2 SNTAGT. The V end was cut by 0 bases, the J end by 4 bases, with 8 bases between. The CDR3 totals 14 residues. The DNA for the CDR3 is TGTGCCAGCAGTGACTCGTACCCGGCAGATACGCAGTATTTT. The encoded protein is CASSDSYPADTQYF.

V usage is TRBV5-4 and J usage is TRBJ2-5; D is possibly TRBD1 (5 bases). Trimming took 0 bases from V and 4 from J, leaving 7 bases between them. Germline CDR1 and CDR2: SGHNT and YYREEE (reference sequence). The CDR3 has 13 residues. This CDR3 reads CASSLGQGETQYF. Here the CDR3 DNA reads TGTGCCAGCAGCTTGGGGCAGGGAGAGACCCAGTACTTC.

The chain combines TRBV6-5 with TRBJ1-2; D is possibly TRBD1 (5 bases). The CDR3 contains 13 residues. The germline CDR1 and CDR2 sequences are MNHEY and SVGAGI. Trimming removed 2 bases from V and 8 bases from J, with 12 bases in between. CDR3 sequence: CASSYMGPSGYTF. CDR3 bases: TGTGCCAGCAGTTACATGGGGCCCAGCGGCTACACCTTC.

V and J are TRBV12-3 or TRBV12-4 and TRBJ2-7; 7 bases are shared with TRBD2. Trimming cost V 4 bases and J 3 bases; bases outside gene matches: 3. This CDR3 contains 13 residues. CDR3 coding DNA: TGTGCCAGCAGTTGGGAGGGTTTCTACGAGCAGTACTTC. Amino acid sequence: CASSWEGFYEQYF.